This T cell receptor (beta chain) was sequenced for a study of prognosis after radiotherapy for stage I lung cancer. Study-level background: There were several patients whose tumors were squamous cell carcinoma and 11 to 12 whose tumors were adenocarcinoma. Study results and limitations: Median unique TCR clone counts of approximately 9,600 versus 7,200 showed a fall after stereotactic body radiation therapy.

The TCR beta CDR3 region was amplified from genomic DNA, with two rounds of multiplex PCR being used for the amplification. TRBV and TRBJ genes each had their own specific primers in first-round PCR. Universal primers went into the second round of PCR. MiXCR, applied by TCRdb to the multiplex PCR reads, yields one record per CDR3 protein. The sample holds some 34,000 distinct CDR3 sequences, around a third seen once. This clonotype came up many times. Antigen: not known. This CDR3 has 13 amino acids. Trimming shortened V by 3 bases and J by 5 bases, and 9 bases separated the two germline ends. In germline, CDR1 is KGHDR, CDR2 SFDVKD.

The V call is TRBV24-1, the J call TRBJ1-2, with D uncertain. The specimen comprised PBMCs, sampled before or after stereotactic body radiation therapy (not recorded which). The TCR was taken from a donor over 45 with non-small cell lung cancer. The CDR3 loop is CATSDSLGYGYTF. In DNA, the CDR3 is TGTGCCACCAGTGATAGTTTGGGATATGGCTACACCTTC.